This T cell receptor beta chain was found in a study of radiation and T cells in renal cell carcinoma. Study information: Nephrectomy followed 15 Gy stereotactic body radiation by 4 weeks. Notes on the study in general: Without pretreatment biopsies, baseline tumor clonotype presence was undetermined. From baseline, blood top tumor clonotypes peaked at 2 weeks post-radiation.

There are a few counts of this clone. Its antigen is not identified. Stated time point: blood 2 weeks post-SBRT. Treatment here: 15 Gy SBRT to primary tumor, nephrectomy 4 weeks later. This renal cell carcinoma was of the clear cell type. Assay used: immunoSEQ multiplex PCR; TCRdb lists only in-frame clones, some missing. In the table there are 160,000 or so clones, 87% of which are singletons. The V end lost 7 bases, the J end lost 6 bases, and 18 bases lay between the germline ends. Germline V lookup: CDR1 MNHNS, CDR2 SASEGT. The CDR3 has 14 residues. Specimen: blood, collected from a patient whose treatment included radiotherapy and nephrectomy. The clonotype comes from a woman between 50 and 59 years old with renal cell carcinoma. The chain employs TRBV6-1 and TRBJ1-2; D possibly corresponds to TRBD1 (5 bases). In nucleotides, the CDR3 is TGTGCCAGCATCCTACTGGGGGTAGGCAATGGCTACACCTTC. Translation gives CASILLGVGNGYTF.